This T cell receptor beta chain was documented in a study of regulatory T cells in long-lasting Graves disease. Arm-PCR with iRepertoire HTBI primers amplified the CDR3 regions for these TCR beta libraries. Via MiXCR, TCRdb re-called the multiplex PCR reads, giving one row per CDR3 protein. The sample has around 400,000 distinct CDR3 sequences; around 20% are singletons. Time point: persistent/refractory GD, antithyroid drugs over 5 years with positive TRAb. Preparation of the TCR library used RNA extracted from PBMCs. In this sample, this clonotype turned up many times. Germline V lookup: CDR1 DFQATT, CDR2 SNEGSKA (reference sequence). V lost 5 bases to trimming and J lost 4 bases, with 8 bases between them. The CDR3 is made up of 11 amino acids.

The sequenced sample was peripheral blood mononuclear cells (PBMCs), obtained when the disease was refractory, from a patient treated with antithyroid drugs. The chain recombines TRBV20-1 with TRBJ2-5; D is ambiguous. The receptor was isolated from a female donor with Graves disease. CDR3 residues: CSARTLETQYF. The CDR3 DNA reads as TGCAGTGCTCGAACCCTAGAGACCCAGTACTTC.